This TCR beta chain originates from a study of molecular identifiers for immune sequencing clone quantification. This clonotype was counted at least ten times. The naive CD8 libraries originated from between roughly 17,000 and 1,000,000 sorted cells and drew on 10%, 30% or 50% RNA. This CDR3 comprises 12 residues. Germline V gene lookup returns CDR1 DFQATT and CDR2 SNEGSKA (reference sequence). TCRdb recomputed calls from the PCR reads with MiXCR, one row per CDR3 protein. The data contain more than 85,000 distinct CDR3 sequences, roughly a third of them singletons. The sequenced sample consisted of naive CD8+ T cells from blood, with Jurkat cell RNA spiked in. Stated subset: FACS-sorted CD8+CD4-CCR7+CD45RA+ naive T cells. The rearrangement uses TRBV20-1 and TRBJ2-3, with D hard to call. This TCR was recovered from a human donor in good health. Some libraries in this study had Jurkat cell RNA spiked in. The CDR3 reads CSRLGPFNTQYF. Written as DNA, the CDR3 is TGCAGCCGTCTCGGCCCCTTCAATACGCAGTATTTT.